This T cell receptor beta chain was documented in a study of cytomegalovirus exposure and HLA in healthy donors. Study-wide results and limits: Later analysis identified a missense DCLRE1C variant that was linked to TCR beta V- and J-gene trimming.

The PCR was carried out with 60 Vbeta primers and 13 Jbeta primers. Libraries were prepared by immunoSEQ multiplex PCR; TCRdb keeps only in-frame clonotypes and omits some of them. Of about 190,000 clones listed, roughly 80% are singletons. Healthy bone marrow donors formed the donor group. To note about this clone: Antigen: not known.

Between the trimmed V and J ends, which lost 0 bases and 6 bases, there was a span of 11 bases. This CDR3 comprises 15 residues. The germline V gene encodes CDR1 LNHNV and CDR2 YYDKDF (reference sequence). Sequencing input: PBMCs. This receptor was identified in a boy between 10 and 17 years old in good health and CMV-seronegative. The J gene is TRBJ2-2, the V gene TRBV15; TRBD1 is a possible D gene (6 bases). The CDR3 bases are TGTGCCACCAGCAGAGACCAACAGGGTCCCGGGGAGCTGTTTTTT. It specifies CATSRDQQGPGELFF.